This is a list of T cell receptor beta chains from one sample in a study of PD-1 blockade in classical Hodgkin lymphoma. Method: immunoSEQ multiplex PCR; TCRdb's copy keeps in-frame clones and lacks some. The sample has roughly 30,000 clones, approximately 87% seen once. The sample here was peripheral blood mononuclear cells (PBMCs), taken before the second cycle of nivolumab. Receptor source: a human donor with classical Hodgkin lymphoma. Both conserved end residues are part of each CDR3. Fields, in order: J gene, D gene, V gene, CDR3 protein. A D gene is named only where the DNA matches it firmly.

TRBJ2-3	NA	TRBV7-9	CASSLGLRQGTDTQYF
TRBJ2-1	NA	TRBV18	CASSPGLTYNEQFF
TRBJ1-1	NA	TRBV7-9	CASSDRRLNTEAFF
TRBJ2-2	NA	TRBV25-1	CASSGQTYTGELFF
TRBJ1-1	NA	TRBV7-8	CASSPVVPTANTEAFF
TRBJ2-2	TRBD2	TRBV7-9	CASSPRRGRADTGELFF
TRBJ2-3	TRBD2	TRBV7-3	CASSETSETDTQYF
TRBJ2-5	TRBD1	TRBV5-4	CASSLAPGQGRETQYF
TRBJ1-1	NA	TRBV4-1	CASSQASAYTEAFF
TRBJ2-2	NA	TRBV15	CATSGKNTGELFF
TRBJ1-2	NA	TRBV7-8	CASSSRSRRGYTF
TRBJ1-2	NA	TRBV2	CASSEGTRGYTF
TRBJ1-4	TRBD1	TRBV9	CASSAGTGVGEKLFF
TRBJ2-1	TRBD2	TRBV18	CASSPLADNEQFF
TRBJ1-3	NA	TRBV4-3	CASSPVGTGNTIYF
TRBJ2-7	NA	TRBV28	CASSFHQTGSGQYF
TRBJ2-2	NA	TRBV7-9	CASSSPDSLTGELFF
TRBJ2-7	TRBD2	TRBV4-1	CASSQPGLAGDREQYF
TRBJ1-1	NA	TRBV19	CASSSGPNTEAFF
TRBJ2-1	NA	TRBV5-6	CASSLAAIGRYNEQFF
TRBJ2-2	NA	TRBV19	CASSIDHDTGELFF
TRBJ1-1	NA	TRBV28	CASNSGSEAFF
TRBJ1-2	NA	TRBV6-1	CASSLNYGYTF
TRBJ2-1	TRBD2	TRBV2	CASSKILADPSDEQFF
TRBJ1-1	NA	TRBV7-9	CASSPDGPEAFF
TRBJ2-1	TRBD2	TRBV27	CASSYGLAGYNEQFF
TRBJ1-1	NA	TRBV28	CASSPGDWGTEAFF
TRBJ2-5	NA	TRBV7-8	CASSDGGYQETQYF
TRBJ1-4	NA	TRBV7-8	CASSFNRINEKLFF
TRBJ2-5	TRBD1	TRBV29-1	CSVRDRAPETQYF
TRBJ2-3	NA	TRBV6-5	CASRPLRGTQYF
TRBJ1-1	NA	TRBV19	CASTKRDRGRAFF
TRBJ2-3	TRBD2	TRBV29-1	CSVPRGGVNTDTQYF
TRBJ2-3	TRBD1	TRBV18	CASSLTGGPDTQYF
TRBJ2-5	TRBD2	TRBV5-4	CASSRTGGRETQYF
TRBJ2-5	NA	TRBV4-1	CASSQGGGEWETQYF
TRBJ1-2	NA	TRBV5-3	CASNVASYGYTF
TRBJ2-5	NA	TRBV12-5	CASGSGQTTQETQYF
TRBJ2-1	NA	TRBV15	CATSRDRITYNEQFF
TRBJ1-4	TRBD1	TRBV19	CASKSGTETHEKLFF
TRBJ1-1	NA	TRBV9	CASSERTAHTEAFF
TRBJ2-3	NA	TRBV7-9	CASSLADTQYF
TRBJ1-1	NA	TRBV2	CASSAYGHPNTEAFF
TRBJ1-5	NA	TRBV9	CASSAGRNNQPQHF
TRBJ2-1	TRBD2	TRBV11-3	CASSLDRLGGGSNEQFF
TRBJ2-7	NA	TRBV28	CASSPLRNYEQYF
TRBJ1-5	NA	TRBV10-3	CAISEYTNQPQHF
TRBJ1-6	NA	TRBV28	CASISGADSPLHF
TRBJ1-1	NA	TRBV7-9	CASRSGTKNTEAFF
TRBJ2-3	NA	TRBV7-3	CASSPRGGYTDTQYF
TRBJ2-2	TRBD1	TRBV9	CASSVTSQGANTGELFF
TRBJ1-2	NA	TRBV5-4	CASSSGRGGYTF
TRBJ1-3	NA	TRBV7-9	CASSPAGNTIYF
TRBJ2-1	NA	TRBV6-4	CASSDWAGNEQFF
TRBJ1-6	NA	TRBV28	CASRQPNSPLHF
TRBJ2-4	NA	TRBV30	CAWSKRWGWNIQYF
TRBJ1-4	NA	TRBV4-1	CASSTRGATNEKLFF
TRBJ1-2	NA	TRBV19	CATKNPGSLLGYTF
TRBJ1-4	TRBD1	TRBV27	CASGPSLGTGEKLFF